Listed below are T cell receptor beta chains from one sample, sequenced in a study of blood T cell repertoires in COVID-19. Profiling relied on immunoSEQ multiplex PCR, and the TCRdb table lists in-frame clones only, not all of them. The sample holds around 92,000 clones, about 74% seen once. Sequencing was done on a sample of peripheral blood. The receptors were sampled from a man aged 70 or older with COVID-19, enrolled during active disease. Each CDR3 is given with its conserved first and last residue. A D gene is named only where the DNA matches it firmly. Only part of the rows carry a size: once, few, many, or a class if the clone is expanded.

TGTGCCAGCAGTTTCTTCAGGGCTGGGGTGAACACTGAAGCTTTCTTT | CASSFFRAGVNTEAFF | TRBJ1-1 | TRBV27 | - | -
TGTGCCAGCAGTTACGATAGTGGAGTCGGGGAGCTGTTTTTT | CASSYDSGVGELFF | TRBJ2-2 | TRBV6-5 | - | -
TGTGCCAGCAGGCAAGCCAAGGGGCTTGGCTACACCTTC | CASRQAKGLGYTF | TRBJ1-2 | TRBV7-2 | - | few
TGTGCCAGCAGCTTAGCGGTCAGGAGGTTGGACACCGGGGAGCTGTTTTTT | CASSLAVRRLDTGELFF | TRBJ2-2 | TRBV7-3 | - | -
TGTGCCAGCAGCTTGGAGGCTAGCGGGAGGGTGTTC | CASSLEASGRVF | TRBJ2-7 | TRBV5-6 | TRBD2 | -
TGTGCCACCAGCGGTAGTCAGGGGGACGGTGAAGCTTTCTTT | CATSGSQGDGEAFF | TRBJ1-1 | TRBV15 | TRBD1 | few
TGTGCCAGCAGCCAAGATCGACAGGGGGTCTATGCCAAAAACATTCAGTACTTC | CASSQDRQGVYAKNIQYF | TRBJ2-4 | TRBV4-2 | TRBD1 | -
TGTGCCAGCAGTGGGGTAGCGGGAGGCGACATTCAGTACTTC | CASSGVAGGDIQYF | TRBJ2-4 | TRBV2 | TRBD2 | -
TGTGCCAGCAGTTTATCGCAGTTGAACACTGAAGCTTTCTTT | CASSLSQLNTEAFF | TRBJ1-1 | TRBV28 | - | few
TGCGCCAGCAGCGCCTCCGGGACAGCTAACACTGAAGCTTTCTTT | CASSASGTANTEAFF | TRBJ1-1 | TRBV5-1 | TRBD1 | once
TGCGCCAGCAGCCTAGAACCCTATGGCTACACCTTC | CASSLEPYGYTF | TRBJ1-2 | TRBV5-1 | - | few
TGTGCCAGCAGCGTAGGAGCGGGAGACAGCGAGCAGTACTTC | CASSVGAGDSEQYF | TRBJ2-7 | TRBV9 | TRBD2 | few
TGTGCCAGCAGCCCCAGGGGGAGCCCTCCCGACGGGGAGCTGTTTTTT | CASSPRGSPPDGELFF | TRBJ2-2 | TRBV7-9 | TRBD1 | -
TGTGCCAGCAGTTATGACAGGGCTGAGGAAGAGCAGTACTTC | CASSYDRAEEEQYF | TRBJ2-7 | TRBV28 | TRBD1 | few
TGTGCCAGTAGTCATCGGGGACTTAGCACTGAAGCTTTCTTT | CASSHRGLSTEAFF | TRBJ1-1 | TRBV19 | - | few
TGTGCCAGCAGCTTTATGACTCCTCCCTACGAGCAGTACTTC | CASSFMTPPYEQYF | TRBJ2-7 | TRBV11-2 | - | -
TGTGCCAGCAGCCTGACAGGGGCCCAGCCCCAGCATTTT | CASSLTGAQPQHF | TRBJ1-5 | TRBV7-8 | TRBD1 | -
TGTGCCAGCAGCCCTCAGTGGACTGAGCCCTACGAGCAGTACTTC | CASSPQWTEPYEQYF | TRBJ2-7 | TRBV7-2 | - | -
TGTGCCAGCATCATGGACTGGGATTCACCCCTCCACTTT | CASIMDWDSPLHF | TRBJ1-6 | TRBV12-3/TRBV12-4 | - | -
TGTGCCACCAGCAGGGATTCTAGCGGGAGGATCTACAATGAGCAGTTCTTC | CATSRDSSGRIYNEQFF | TRBJ2-1 | TRBV15 | TRBD2 | -
TGTGCCAGCAGCCATCTGTCAATACTAGCGGGTAACAATGAGCAGTTCTTC | CASSHLSILAGNNEQFF | TRBJ2-1 | TRBV3-1/TRBV3-2 | TRBD2 | -
TGTGCCAGCAGCTTAGATCGGGGGCAGCCCCAGCATTTT | CASSLDRGQPQHF | TRBJ1-5 | TRBV7-9 | - | many
TGTGCCAGCAGCTACGGACAGGGTCCCTACGAGCAGTACTTC | CASSYGQGPYEQYF | TRBJ2-7 | TRBV7-2 | TRBD1 | few
TGTGCCAGCAGTGTTGAGACAGGGATCGGGGAGCTGTTTTTT | CASSVETGIGELFF | TRBJ2-2 | TRBV25-1 | TRBD1 | -
TGCGCCAGCAGCTTGGGACAGACTTGGGGCAATGAGCAGTTCTTC | CASSLGQTWGNEQFF | TRBJ2-1 | TRBV5-1 | - | -
TGTGCCAGCAGCCTGACACGCGTATGGGCGAACACCGGGGAGCTGTTTTTT | CASSLTRVWANTGELFF | TRBJ2-2 | TRBV7-2 | - | -
TGCGCCAGCAGCCCCCGTGGTAGCGGCACAGATACGCAGTATTTT | CASSPRGSGTDTQYF | TRBJ2-3 | TRBV4-3 | - | -
TGTGCCAGCAGCAAAATGGGGACAGGGGGTACTGAAGCTTTCTTT | CASSKMGTGGTEAFF | TRBJ1-1 | TRBV21-1 | - | few
TGCAGCGTTGACAACGGTCTCAATGAGCAGTTCTTC | CSVDNGLNEQFF | TRBJ2-1 | TRBV29-1 | - | -
TGTGCCAGCAGCTTCTGGCCAGGGGGGAACTACGAGCAGTACTTC | CASSFWPGGNYEQYF | TRBJ2-7 | TRBV7-9 | - | many
TGCGCCAGCAGCAGCCTTAGCGGGAGCTCCTACAATGAGCAGTTCTTC | CASSSLSGSSYNEQFF | TRBJ2-1 | TRBV5-1 | TRBD2 | -
TGTGCCTGGATGGCGGGATACTCCTACAATGAGCAGTTCTTC | CAWMAGYSYNEQFF | TRBJ2-1 | TRBV30 | - | -
TGTGCCAGCAGCTTAGTAGGAGGGGAGAACACTGAAGCTTTCTTT | CASSLVGGENTEAFF | TRBJ1-1 | TRBV7-9 | - | -
TGCGCCAGCAGCTATAGCACAGATACGCAGTATTTT | CASSYSTDTQYF | TRBJ2-3 | TRBV4-1 | - | once
TGTGCCATCAGTCAGACTAGCGGGAGAGGAGGGGGGGCCTACGAGCAGTACTTC | CAISQTSGRGGGAYEQYF | TRBJ2-7 | TRBV10-3 | TRBD2 | many
TGCAGTGCTCCTCAGGAGGCTGAAGCTTTCTTT | CSAPQEAEAFF | TRBJ1-1 | TRBV20-1 | - | -
TGTGCCAGCCGGACAGCCAACTATGGCTACACCTTC | CASRTANYGYTF | TRBJ1-2 | TRBV28 | - | -
TGTGCCATCAGTTCTGCTACCGCTGGCTACACCTTC | CAISSATAGYTF | TRBJ1-2 | TRBV10-3 | - | once
TGCGCCAGCAGCTTGGGACAGATTAGCACAGATACGCAGTATTTT | CASSLGQISTDTQYF | TRBJ2-3 | TRBV5-1 | - | -
TGTGCCAGCAGTTCACCTGGGGACAGGGGGTCGAGGGAGACCCAGTACTTC | CASSSPGDRGSRETQYF | TRBJ2-5 | TRBV27 | TRBD1 | -
TGTGCCATCAGTGAGGGGGACAGGCACAATGAGCAGTTCTTC | CAISEGDRHNEQFF | TRBJ2-1 | TRBV10-3 | TRBD1 | -
TGTGCGGGCCAAGGACAGGGATACCAAGAGACCCAGTACTTC | CAGQGQGYQETQYF | TRBJ2-5 | TRBV7-9 | TRBD1 | -
TGTGCCAGCAGCCAAGATACGGGGATTCAAGATCAGCCCCAGCATTTT | CASSQDTGIQDQPQHF | TRBJ1-5 | TRBV4-2 | - | -
TGTGCCAGCTCCCTCGGGGGTCAAAACACTGAAGCTTTCTTT | CASSLGGQNTEAFF | TRBJ1-1 | TRBV18 | - | -